The rows below give T cell receptor beta chains drawn from one sample of a study of PD-1 blockade in classical Hodgkin lymphoma. Clones were read by immunoSEQ multiplex PCR, and TCRdb kept only the in-frame ones, dropping some. This sample carries about 44,000 clones, 60% to 70% of them seen once, and the ten largest clones take 3.1%. Sample: peripheral blood mononuclear cells (PBMCs), taken before the fourth cycle of nivolumab. Receptor source: a human donor with classical Hodgkin lymphoma. Each CDR3 is given with its conserved first and last residue. Each record gives: CDR3 length, V gene, clone size, J gene, D gene, CDR3 DNA, CDR3 protein. D genes are given only for firm matches. A row's size may be missing; if present it is once, few, many or a size class.

14	TRBV25-1	few	TRBJ2-5	TRBD1	TGTGCCAGCAGCGGACAGGGGATTAGAGAGACCCAGTACTTC	CASSGQGIRETQYF
16	TRBV11-2	once	TRBJ2-1	TRBD1	TGTGCCAGCAGCTTATTTTCAGGACAGGGGGCCAATGAGCAGTTCTTC	CASSLFSGQGANEQFF
14	TRBV5-1	-	TRBJ2-2	-	TGCGCCAGCAGCTTTTTTGACGGCACCGGGGAGCTGTTTTTT	CASSFFDGTGELFF
14	TRBV28	-	TRBJ2-1	TRBD2	TGTGCCAGCAGTTTAGCGGGGGGGGCTAATGAGCAGTTCTTC	CASSLAGGANEQFF
14	TRBV30	-	TRBJ1-6	-	TGTGCCTGTGAGGCAGCTATATTGAATTCACCCCTCCACTTT	CACEAAILNSPLHF
12	TRBV28	-	TRBJ2-7	-	TGTGCCAGCAGTTTAGGGGGATACGAGCAGTACTTC	CASSLGGYEQYF
15	TRBV11-2	-	TRBJ2-1	-	TGTGCCAGCACCCGGACCCCTCGGAACTACAATGAGCAGTTCTTC	CASTRTPRNYNEQFF
12	TRBV28	-	TRBJ1-5	-	TGTGCCAGCAGTTTTGGGTGGAGGCCCCAGCATTTT	CASSFGWRPQHF
14	TRBV2	-	TRBJ2-5	-	TGTGCCAGCAGTGAAGCGAAGCTTTTGGAGACCCAGTACTTC	CASSEAKLLETQYF
15	TRBV6-5	-	TRBJ1-3	-	TGTGCCAGCAGTTCTACTCTTTGGTCTGGAAACACCATATATTTT	CASSSTLWSGNTIYF
11	TRBV6-6	few	TRBJ2-3	-	TGTGCCAGCAAGGGAGCAGATACGCAGTATTTT	CASKGADTQYF
16	TRBV15	-	TRBJ2-6	-	TGTGCCACCAGCAGAGGCCACAGCTCTGGGGCCAACGTCCTGACTTTC	CATSRGHSSGANVLTF
13	TRBV6-5	few	TRBJ1-3	-	TGTGCCAGCAGTTTTAACTCTGGAAACACCATATATTTT	CASSFNSGNTIYF
15	TRBV4-3	-	TRBJ2-7	TRBD1	TGCGCCAGCAGCCCCGGACAGGCAGTCGGCTACGAGCAGTACTTC	CASSPGQAVGYEQYF
15	TRBV5-4	-	TRBJ2-4	-	TGTGCCAGCAGCCAGAATCAGGAGCTAGGGAACATTCAGTACTTC	CASSQNQELGNIQYF
20	TRBV19	-	TRBJ2-3	TRBD2	TGTGCCAGTAGTCCACTATATGAATTAGCGGGAGAAGGGACCACAGATACGCAGTATTTT	CASSPLYELAGEGTTDTQYF
14	TRBV6-5	few	TRBJ2-5	-	TGTGCCAGCAGTGCGGCTAGTAGGTGGCCCGGTCAGTACTTC	CASSAASRWPGQYF
15	TRBV4-1	-	TRBJ2-5	TRBD1	TGCGCCAGCAGCCAAGTGGACAGGGTCAGGGAGACCCAGTACTTC	CASSQVDRVRETQYF